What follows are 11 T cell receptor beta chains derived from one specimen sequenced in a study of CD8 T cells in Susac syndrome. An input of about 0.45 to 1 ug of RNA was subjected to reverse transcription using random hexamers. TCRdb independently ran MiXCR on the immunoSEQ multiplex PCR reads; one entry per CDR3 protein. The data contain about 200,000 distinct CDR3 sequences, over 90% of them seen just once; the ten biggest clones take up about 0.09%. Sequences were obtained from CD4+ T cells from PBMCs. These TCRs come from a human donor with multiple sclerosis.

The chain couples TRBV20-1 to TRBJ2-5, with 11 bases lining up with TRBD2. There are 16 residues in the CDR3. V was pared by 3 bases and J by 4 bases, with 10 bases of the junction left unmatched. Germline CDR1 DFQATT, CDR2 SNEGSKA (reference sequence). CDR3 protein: CSARATSGSPVETQYF. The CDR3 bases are TGCAGTGCTAGGGCCACTAGCGGGAGCCCGGTAGAGACCCAGTACTTC.

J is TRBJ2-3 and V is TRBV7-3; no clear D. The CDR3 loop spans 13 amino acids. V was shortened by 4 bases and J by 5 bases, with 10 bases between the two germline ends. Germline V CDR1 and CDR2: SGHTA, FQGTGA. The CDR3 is CASSSVTGDTQYF. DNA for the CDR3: TGTGCCAGCAGCTCAGTAACTGGAGATACGCAGTATTTT.

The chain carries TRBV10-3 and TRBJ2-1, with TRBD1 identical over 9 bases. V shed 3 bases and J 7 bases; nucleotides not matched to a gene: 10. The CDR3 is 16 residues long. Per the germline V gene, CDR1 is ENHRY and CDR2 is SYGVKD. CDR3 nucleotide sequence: TGTGCCATCAGTGATAAGCAGCCGGGACAGGGAAATGAGCAGTTCTTC. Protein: CAISDKQPGQGNEQFF.

The CDR3 here is CSGGQGAGEQYF. CDR3 coding DNA: TGCAGCGGGGGACAGGGCGCGGGAGAGCAGTACTTC. The gene calls are TRBV29-1 and TRBJ2-7, with 9 bases lining up with TRBD1. Germline CDR1 SQVTM, CDR2 ANQGSEA. The CDR3 consists of 12 residues. V lost 7 bases, J lost 7 bases, and 8 bases stayed unmatched.

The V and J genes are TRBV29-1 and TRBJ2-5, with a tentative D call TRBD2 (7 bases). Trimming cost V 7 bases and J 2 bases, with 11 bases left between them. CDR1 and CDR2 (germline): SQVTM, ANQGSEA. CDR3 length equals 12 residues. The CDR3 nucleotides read TGCAGCGCCGGGGGGCAGCAAGAGACCCAGTACTTC. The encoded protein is CSAGGQQETQYF.

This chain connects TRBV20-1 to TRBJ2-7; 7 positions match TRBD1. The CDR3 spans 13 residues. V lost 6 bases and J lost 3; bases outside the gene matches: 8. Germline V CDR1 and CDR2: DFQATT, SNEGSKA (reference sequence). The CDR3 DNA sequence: TGCAGTGCCCAGCCGGGACAGAGCTACGAGCAGTACTTC. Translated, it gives CSAQPGQSYEQYF.

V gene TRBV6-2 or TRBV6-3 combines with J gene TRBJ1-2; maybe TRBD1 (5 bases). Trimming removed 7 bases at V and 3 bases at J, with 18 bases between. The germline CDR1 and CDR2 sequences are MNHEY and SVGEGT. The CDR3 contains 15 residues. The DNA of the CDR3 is TGTGCCAGCACCCAGGACACGAATGCCTACTATGGCTACACCTTC. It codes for CASTQDTNAYYGYTF.

DNA of the CDR3: TGCAGTGCTAGAGATAGACGGGGCCCACGGGAGACCCAGTACTTC. Translated, it gives CSARDRRGPRETQYF. This sequence joins TRBV20-1 and TRBJ2-5, with D perhaps given as TRBD1 or TRBD2 (5 bases each). The CDR3 contains 15 residues. The germline gives CDR1 DFQATT, CDR2 SNEGSKA (reference sequence). V lost 0 bases, J lost 5 bases, and 16 bases lay in between.

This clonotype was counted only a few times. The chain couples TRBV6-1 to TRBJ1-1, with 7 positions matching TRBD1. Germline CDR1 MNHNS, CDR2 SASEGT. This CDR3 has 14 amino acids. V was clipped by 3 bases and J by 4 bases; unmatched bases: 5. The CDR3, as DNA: TGTGCCAGCAGTGACAGGGGGTCGAGCACTGAAGCTTTCTTT. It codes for CASSDRGSSTEAFF.

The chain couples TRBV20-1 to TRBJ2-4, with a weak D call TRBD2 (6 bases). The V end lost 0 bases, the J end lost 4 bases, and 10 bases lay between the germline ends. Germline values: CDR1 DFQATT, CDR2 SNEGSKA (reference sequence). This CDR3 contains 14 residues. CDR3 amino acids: CSARDPRGKNIQYF. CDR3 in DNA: TGCAGTGCTAGAGATCCTCGGGGGAAAAACATTCAGTACTTC.

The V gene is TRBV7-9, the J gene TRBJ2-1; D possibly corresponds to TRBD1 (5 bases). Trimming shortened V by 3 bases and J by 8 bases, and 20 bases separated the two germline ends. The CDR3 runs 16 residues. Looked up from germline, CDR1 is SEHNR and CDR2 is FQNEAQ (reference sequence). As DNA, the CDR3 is TGTGCCAGCAGCTTTGGGGTAGGGGTGATGCCCTATGAGCAGTTCTTC. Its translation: CASSFGVGVMPYEQFF.